This T cell receptor beta chain derives from a study of T-cell memory formation after mild COVID-19. Study-wide points: Memory cells collected pre-infection included some clones that later responded, suggesting cross-reactive memory joined. Balance between CD4 and CD8 was seen in clones contracting day 15 to 85, and a CD4+ lean was seen in later expanders.

Of note for this clonotype: The antigen remains unidentified.

V lost 1 base, J lost 3 bases, and 10 bases lay in between. The CDR3 length is 14 residues. Germline CDR1 is LGHNA and CDR2 is YNFKEQ. 5'RACE primed at constant segments yielded TCR alpha and TCR beta cDNA libraries bearing sample barcodes and UMIs. TCRdb reanalysed the 5' RACE reads using MiXCR and keeps one entry per CDR3 protein. The table has around 180,000 distinct CDR3 sequences, under 20% seen once. The material sequenced was PBMCs or a T cell subset sorted from them (not recorded which). V usage is TRBV4-2 and J usage is TRBJ2-7; perhaps TRBD1 as D (6 bases). The receptor's source is an adult woman who had mild COVID-19 (a few samples of this study predate the infection). Cell type and time point are not known. As DNA, the CDR3 is TGTGCCAGCAGCCAAGGTTCAGGGGACTACGAGCAGTACTTC. As protein: CASSQGSGDYEQYF.